What follows are 22 T cell receptor beta chains derived from one specimen sequenced in a study of CD8 T cells in Susac syndrome. An amount of RNA that ranged from 0.5 to 1 ug was reverse transcribed with random hexamers. TCRdb processed the immunoSEQ multiplex PCR reads anew with MiXCR; each CDR3 protein has one entry. In the table there are 70,000 to 75,000 distinct CDR3 sequences, 85% to 95% of which are singletons. Material: CD4+ T cells from PBMCs. These receptors all stem from a human donor with Susac syndrome.

The chain is built from TRBV5-4 and TRBJ1-6; no reliable D call. V lost 0 bases and J 9 bases, leaving 10 bases between the germline ends. The CDR3 contains 14 residues. CDR1 SGHNT and CDR2 YYREEE come from the germline V gene (reference sequence). The CDR3 is CASSLDAAGSPLHF. CDR3 bases: TGTGCCAGCAGCTTGGACGCGGCGGGTTCACCCCTCCACTTT.

CDR3 protein: CAISEDRGDETQYF. As DNA, the CDR3 is TGTGCCATCAGTGAGGACAGGGGGGACGAGACCCAGTACTTC. The rearrangement joins TRBV10-3 to TRBJ2-5, with 9 bases identical to TRBD1. The germline gives CDR1 ENHRY, CDR2 SYGVKD. The CDR3 is 14 residues long. J lost 5 bases, V lost 2 bases, and 3 bases had no gene match.

J is TRBJ2-7 and V is TRBV7-2; D uncertain. Germline V gene sequence: CDR1 SGHTA, CDR2 FQGNSA. The CDR3 has 12 residues. Trimming removed 1 base from V and 6 bases from J, with 7 bases in between. In DNA, the CDR3 is TGTGCCAGCAGCTTAGTCTGGACCGAGCAGTACTTC. This codes for CASSLVWTEQYF.

The gene calls are TRBV7-2 and TRBJ2-1; 8 bases agree with TRBD1. CDR3 length: 15 amino acids. Germline CDR1 reads SGHTA; CDR2 reads FQGNSA. V lost 5 bases, J lost 10 bases, and 13 bases stayed unmatched. DNA of the CDR3: TGTGCCAGCAGCCCAAGACAGGGGCCTACCGTGGAGCAGTTCTTC. Encoded protein: CASSPRQGPTVEQFF.

The rearrangement uses TRBV11-3 and TRBJ2-7; no definite D call. CDR3 length: 13 residues. Trimming left V 1 base short and J 3 bases short, with 7 bases between. The germline V gene encodes CDR1 SGHNT and CDR2 YENEEA. The CDR3: CASSLVDGYEQYF. The CDR3 region has the DNA TGTGCCAGCAGCTTAGTGGACGGCTACGAGCAGTACTTC. Drawing the rest from reference TRBV11-3 and TRBJ2-7, the complete variable domain is EAGVVQSPRYKIIEKKQPVAFWCNPISGHNTLYWYLQNLGQGPELLIRYENEEAVDDSQLPKDRFSAERLKGVDSTLKIQPAELGDSAVYLCASSLVDGYEQYFGPGTRLTVT.

The chain employs TRBV12-3 or TRBV12-4 and TRBJ1-5, with 7 bases lining up with TRBD1. V gave up 1 base and J gave up 5 bases; unmatched junction bases: 5. CDR3 size: 15 residues. In DNA form, the CDR3 reads TGTGCCAGCAGTTTAGTGCGCAGGGGGTATCAGCCCCAGCATTTT. Protein product: CASSLVRRGYQPQHF.

The rearrangement uses TRBV7-8 and TRBJ2-3; the D gene is possibly TRBD1 (5 bases). This CDR3 has 16 amino acids. Trimming left V 2 bases short and J 2 bases short, with 14 bases between. Per the germline V gene, CDR1 is SGHVS and CDR2 is FQNEAQ. CDR3 region: CASSLRDRLFTDTQYF. CDR3 nucleotide sequence: TGTGCCAGCAGCTTACGAGACAGACTTTTCACAGATACGCAGTATTTT. Based on the CDR3 plus reference TRBV7-8 and TRBJ2-3, the full variable domain is GAGVSQSPRYKVAKRGQDVALRCDPISGHVSLFWYQQALGQGPEFLTYFQNEAQLDKSGLPSDRFFAERPEGSVSTLKIQRTQQEDSAVYLCASSLRDRLFTDTQYFGPGTRLTVL.

CDR3 residues: CASSRVSRGSYEQYF. CDR3 DNA: TGTGCCAGCAGTCGCGTGTCCAGGGGATCCTACGAGCAGTACTTC. This rearrangement joins TRBV6-5 to TRBJ2-7; perhaps TRBD1 as D (6 bases). CDR1 is MNHEY and CDR2 is SVGAGI in the germline V gene. This CDR3 is built from 15 residues. Trimming took 5 bases from V and 1 from J, leaving 15 bases between them.

The rearrangement uses TRBV5-1 and TRBJ2-2; TRBD2 matches 7 bases. This CDR3 has 14 residues. Germline trimming cut 3 bases from V and 5 bases from J; bases unmatched to any gene: 4. Germline loops: CDR1 SGHRS, CDR2 YFSETQ. In DNA, the CDR3 is TGCGCCAGCAGCTCCGGGACTATAACCGGGGAGCTGTTTTTT. Translation gives CASSSGTITGELFF.

This clonotype was recorded once. The CDR3 nucleotides are TGCGCCAGCAGCTTCGGACAGGGTTCTGGCGAGCAGTACTTC. Translated, it gives CASSFGQGSGEQYF. The chain is built from TRBV5-1 and TRBJ2-7; 8 bases agree with TRBD1. CDR3 length: 14 amino acids. V gave up 2 bases and J gave up 6 bases; unmatched junction bases: 7. Germline V gives CDR1 SGHRS, CDR2 YFSETQ. The entire variable domain, with the rest obtained from reference TRBV5-1 and TRBJ2-7, is as follows: KAGVTQTPRYLIKTRGQQVTLSCSPISGHRSVSWYQQTPGQGLQFLFEYFSETQRNKGNFPGRFSGRQFSNSRSEMNVSTLELGDSALYLCASSFGQGSGEQYFGPGTRLTVT.

V gene TRBV28 combines with J gene TRBJ2-7, with a weak D call TRBD2 (5 bases). The CDR3 is 13 residues long. Germline CDR1 and CDR2: MDHEN and SYDVKM. V lost 6 bases and J lost 5, with 14 bases in between. The CDR3 region has the DNA TGTGCCAGCAGCCGGGGTCTCTCGAACGAGCAGTACTTC. It encodes CASSRGLSNEQYF.

This sequence joins TRBV25-1 and TRBJ2-3; D gene unclear. The ends were cut back, 3 bases at V and 2 bases at J, with 9 bases in the middle. The germline CDR1 and CDR2 sequences are MGHDK and SYGVNS. CDR3 size: 14 residues. CDR3 region: CASSDGGFTDTQYF. CDR3 DNA sequence: TGTGCCAGCAGTGATGGCGGCTTCACAGATACGCAGTATTTT.

The chain couples TRBV28 to TRBJ1-5; D unresolved. Germline-derived CDR1 and CDR2 are MDHEN and SYDVKM. CDR3 size: 14 residues. V lost 5 bases and J 3 bases, leaving 11 bases between the germline ends. CDR3: CASSGQVANQPQHF. CDR3 DNA: TGTGCCAGCAGTGGCCAGGTCGCCAATCAGCCCCAGCATTTT. Complete variable domain (other parts from reference TRBV28 and TRBJ1-5): DVKVTQSSRYLVKRTGEKVFLECVQDMDHENMFWYRQDPGLGLRLIYFSYDVKMKEKGDIPEGYSVSREKKERFSLILESASTNQTSMYLCASSGQVANQPQHFGDGTRLSIL.

A word on this clonotype: One junction end does not reproduce the germline sequence, and a read error may be involved. J is TRBJ2-2 and V is TRBV7-7; D is perhaps TRBD2 (6 bases). CDR1 and CDR2 (germline): SSHAT, FNYEAQ (reference sequence). The CDR3 totals 14 residues. The CDR3, as DNA: TGTGCTAGCAGCTTGACGGGAGTAACCGGGGAGCTGTTTTTT. Its protein product is CASSLTGVTGELFF.

CDR3: CASSGQGGGYTF. The CDR3 DNA sequence: TGTGCCAGCAGCGGACAGGGAGGTGGCTACACCTTC. The V call is TRBV28, the J call TRBJ1-2; the match to TRBD1 covers 8 bases. This CDR3 region has 12 residues. Germline CDR1 and CDR2: MDHEN and SYDVKM. The junction had 4 bases not matched to a gene; V was cut back by 6 bases and J by 7 bases.

The chain joins TRBV28 to TRBJ2-4; 9 bases map to TRBD1. The CDR3 sequence is 15 residues long. V lost 2 bases, J lost 7 bases, and 6 bases stayed unmatched. The germline V gene encodes CDR1 MDHEN and CDR2 SYDVKM. The CDR3 DNA follows: TGTGCCAGCAGTTTAGGGACAGGGTCTTGGAACATTCAGTACTTC. It encodes CASSLGTGSWNIQYF.

The chain employs TRBV20-1 and TRBJ2-7; a possible D gene is TRBD2 (6 bases). The germline gives CDR1 DFQATT, CDR2 SNEGSKA (reference sequence). CDR3 length equals 13 residues. V was pared by 4 bases and J by 1 base, with 11 bases between. CDR3 nucleotides: TGCAGTGCTACGGAGGGAACATCCTACGAGCAGTACTTC. Its translation: CSATEGTSYEQYF.

The chain joins TRBV29-1 to TRBJ1-1, with 11 bases lining up with TRBD1. Unmatched junction bases numbered 7, after V lost 5 bases and J lost 5 bases. Germline V gene sequence: CDR1 SQVTM, CDR2 ANQGSEA. The CDR3 runs to 14 residues. CDR3 bases: TGCAGCGTTTGGACAGGGGGCTTGAGTACTGAAGCTTTCTTT. It translates to CSVWTGGLSTEAFF.

The sample holds one count of this clonotype. CDR3 loop: CASSLKGGARAGDTQYF. The CDR3 coding sequence is TGTGCCAGCAGTTTAAAAGGAGGGGCCAGAGCCGGAGATACGCAGTATTTT. The V call is TRBV12-3 or TRBV12-4, the J call TRBJ2-3, with a weak D call TRBD2 (6 bases). The CDR3 spans 17 residues. V lost 2 bases to trimming and J lost 5 bases, with 20 bases between them.

V and J are TRBV3-1 and TRBJ2-5; D not resolved. V was trimmed by 4 bases and J by 10 bases, leaving 10 bases between them. Germline V gene data show CDR1 as LGHDT and CDR2 as YNNKEL (reference sequence). The CDR3 runs to 11 residues. The CDR3 spells CASSREIIQYF. DNA for the CDR3: TGTGCCAGCAGCCGCGAAATAATCCAGTACTTC.

The V gene is TRBV28, the J gene TRBJ2-2; no firm D call. Trimming took 8 bases from V and 4 from J, leaving 8 bases between them. CDR1 and CDR2 from the germline V gene are MDHEN and SYDVKM. The CDR3 runs 12 residues. CDR3 sequence (DNA): TGTGCCAGCGCCACACGCACCGGGGAGCTGTTTTTT. Translation: CASATRTGELFF.

The V call is TRBV30, the J call TRBJ2-5, with 10 bases matching TRBD2. The CDR3 spans 14 residues. With 4 bases clipped from V and 5 bases from J, the junction kept 7 bases outside the gene matches. Looked up from germline, CDR1 is GTSNPN and CDR2 is SVGIG (reference sequence). Written as DNA, the CDR3 is TGTGCCTGGACCAAACTAGCGGGAAAGGAGACCCAGTACTTC. Translation gives CAWTKLAGKETQYF.